What follows are 4 T cell receptor beta chains derived from one specimen sequenced in a study of blood T cell repertoires in COVID-19. Repertoires were generated with immunoSEQ multiplex PCR, while TCRdb's copy carries only in-frame clones and drops some. The sample comprises some 170,000 clones, approximately 88% of which are singletons, and roughly 9% rests with the top ten. The material sequenced was peripheral blood. The receptor set was obtained from a woman older than 75 with active or convalescent COVID-19.

This clone has only one observation. The gene calls are TRBV11-2 and TRBJ2-2; TRBD2 matches 13 bases. Looked up from germline, CDR1 is SGHAT and CDR2 is FQNNGV. The J segment lost 5 bases and the V segment lost 2 bases, leaving 8 bases of the junction unmatched. The CDR3 covers 18 residues. The CDR3 spells CASSLPTSGGAVTGELFF. For the CDR3, the DNA is TGTGCCAGCAGCTTACCTACTAGCGGGGGGGCCGTGACCGGGGAGCTGTTTTTT.

The gene calls are TRBV19 and TRBJ1-1; D gene unclear. The V gene's germline CDR1 is LNHDA and CDR2 SQIVND (reference sequence). CDR3 length: 14 residues. V dropped 2 bases and J dropped 1 base, with 8 bases sitting between them. CDR3 in DNA: TGTGCCAGTAGTATATTTGGAGGGAACACTGAAGCTTTCTTT. Translating gives CASSIFGGNTEAFF.

J is TRBJ1-4 and V is TRBV5-3, with TRBD1 as a possible D gene (5 bases). TRBV5-3 has ORF status, its function being uncertain. The CDR3 has 16 amino acids. The V end lost 4 bases, the J end lost 0 bases, and 13 bases lay between the germline ends. The CDR3 region has the DNA TGTGCCAGAAGCCAATTTGGGGCCCCAACTAATGAAAAACTGTTTTTT. Translated: CARSQFGAPTNEKLFF.

This chain uses TRBV4-3 with TRBJ1-4; 7 bases are a match to TRBD1. Germline V lookup: CDR1 LGHNA, CDR2 YSLEER. This CDR3 contains 19 residues. The V gene end was trimmed by 0 bases and the J gene end by 0 bases; junction bases not matched to a gene: 10. CDR3 nucleotides: TGCGCCAGCAGCCAAGAGACCGGGACAGCTTATGCAACTAATGAAAAACTGTTTTTT. Amino acid sequence: CASSQETGTAYATNEKLFF.